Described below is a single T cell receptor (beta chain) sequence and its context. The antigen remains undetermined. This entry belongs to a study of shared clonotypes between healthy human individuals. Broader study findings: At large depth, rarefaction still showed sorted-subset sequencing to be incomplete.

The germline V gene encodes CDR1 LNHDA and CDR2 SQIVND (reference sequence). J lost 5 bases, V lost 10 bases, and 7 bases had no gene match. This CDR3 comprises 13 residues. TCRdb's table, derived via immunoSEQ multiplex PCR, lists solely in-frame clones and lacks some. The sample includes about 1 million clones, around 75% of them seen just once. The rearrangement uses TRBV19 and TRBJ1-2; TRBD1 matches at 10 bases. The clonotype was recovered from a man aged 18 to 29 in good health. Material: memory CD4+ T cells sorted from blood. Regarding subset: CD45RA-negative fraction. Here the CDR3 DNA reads TGTGCCACCGCGGACAGGGGGAGTTATGGCTACACCTTC. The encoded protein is CATADRGSYGYTF.